These 10 T cell receptor beta chains share one sample of origin, sequenced in a study of early T cells in non-severe SARS-CoV-2 infection. TCRdb itself ran the 5' RACE reads through MiXCR, one entry per CDR3 protein. The repertoire holds tens of thousands of distinct CDR3 sequences, with roughly 5.7% as singletons. The source material was whole blood. The receptors shown here come from an adult who was a healthcare worker with PCR-confirmed SARS-CoV-2 infection or an uninfected control (not recorded which).

At least ten counts were recorded for this clonotype. The rearrangement links TRBV30 to TRBJ2-3; D is unresolved. The CDR3 length is 14 residues. V shed 2 bases and J shed 0 bases, with 9 bases lying between them. From germline, CDR1 is GTSNPN and CDR2 SVGIG (reference sequence). CDR3 sequence: CAWSQIGSTDTQYF. In nucleotides, the CDR3 is TGTGCCTGGAGTCAGATCGGGAGCACAGATACGCAGTATTTT.

This clonotype occurred many times. V is TRBV25-1 and J is TRBJ2-7, with 9 bases aligning to TRBD1. Trimming removed 5 bases from V and 6 bases from J; junction bases left unmatched: 5. The CDR3 spans 13 residues. Germline V gives CDR1 MGHDK, CDR2 SYGVNS. CDR3 protein: CASSPGTGIEQYF. The CDR3 nucleotides are TGTGCCAGCAGTCCCGGGACAGGGATCGAGCAGTACTTC.

The rearrangement uses TRBV4-1 and TRBJ2-1; D call uncertain. Per germline, CDR1 MGHRA and CDR2 YSYEKL. The V end lost 6 bases, the J end lost 3 bases, and 18 bases lay between the germline ends. This CDR3 has 16 amino acids. The CDR3 sequence: CASRGSLARRYNEQFF. The CDR3 DNA is TGCGCCAGCAGGGGCTCGTTGGCTAGGCGCTACAATGAGCAGTTCTTC.

The chain combines TRBV20-1 with TRBJ2-7; D may be TRBD2 (7 bases). Germline V gives CDR1 DFQATT, CDR2 SNEGSKA (reference sequence). Between the trimmed V and J ends, which lost 6 bases and 2 bases, there was a span of 11 bases. CDR3 length equals 12 residues. The CDR3 region is CSAGGDAYEQYF. CDR3 nucleotides: TGCAGTGCAGGGGGGGATGCCTACGAGCAGTACTTC.

This clonotype was counted between two and nine times. J is TRBJ2-2 and V is TRBV5-4; D unclear. The V gene lost 0 bases and the J gene lost 1 base, with 7 bases spanning the gap. The CDR3 length is 15 residues. The germline V gene encodes CDR1 SGHNT and CDR2 YYREEE (reference sequence). The CDR3 region has the DNA TGTGCCAGCAGCTTGGGACTTGGGAACACCGGGGAGCTGTTTTTT. Its translation: CASSLGLGNTGELFF.

The sample holds many counts of this clonotype. The rearrangement uses TRBV6-1 and TRBJ1-6; 10 bases map to TRBD1. This CDR3 is built from 15 residues. V lost 6 bases to trimming and J lost 8 bases; unmatched junction nucleotides: 7. Germline loops: CDR1 MNHNS, CDR2 SASEGT. DNA of the CDR3: TGTGCCAGCAGCCTTACAGGGACAGGGGATTCACCCCTCCACTTT. This sequence encodes CASSLTGTGDSPLHF.

This clonotype was found a few times. A read error may produce the germline difference seen at one junction end. The rearrangement links TRBV7-6 to TRBJ1-3; no definite D call. In germline, CDR1 is SGHVS, CDR2 FNYEAQ. CDR3 length equals 15 residues. The CDR3 loop reads CASSLNTGSENTIYF. The CDR3 DNA follows: TGTGCCAGCAGCTTAAACACCGGCTCTGAAAACACCATATATTTT.

This clonotype was seen repeatedly, ten times or more. The V gene is TRBV12-3 or TRBV12-4, the J gene TRBJ2-1; D might be TRBD2 (6 bases). Trimming stripped 3 bases from V and 4 bases from J, with 16 bases between. The CDR3 loop spans 16 amino acids. The CDR3 DNA reads TGTGCCAGCAGTTTTGATCCCGGGACTCCTTACAATGAGCAGTTCTTC. Translated: CASSFDPGTPYNEQFF.

This clonotype was recorded many times. The V and J genes are TRBV27 and TRBJ1-4; perhaps TRBD1 as D (6 bases). V lost 5 bases, J lost 8 bases, and 15 bases lay in between. The germline V gene has CDR1 MNHEY and CDR2 SMNVEV (reference sequence). The CDR3 has 14 amino acids. CDR3 in amino acids: CASSRGRLEEKLFF. For the CDR3, the DNA is TGTGCCAGCAGTCGGGGGCGTTTAGAGGAAAAACTGTTTTTT.

This clonotype has a count of ten or more. V and J are TRBV20-1 and TRBJ2-3, with 9 bases fitting TRBD2. Unmatched junction bases numbered 5, after V lost 3 bases and J lost 4 bases. CDR3 length: 14 amino acids. Germline CDR1 DFQATT, CDR2 SNEGSKA (reference sequence). The CDR3 here is CSARNAGGPDTQYF. The CDR3 region has the DNA TGCAGTGCTAGGAATGCGGGAGGGCCAGATACGCAGTATTTT.